This T cell receptor (beta chain) was found in a study of T-cell memory formation after mild COVID-19. This CDR3 spans 14 amino acids. Germline lookup yields CDR1 DFQATT and CDR2 SNEGSKA (reference sequence). The V and J ends lost 6 bases and 0 bases respectively, with 15 bases between them. In the case of this clonotype: As yet, its antigen is unknown.

MiXCR was run by TCRdb on the 5' RACE reads, yielding one entry per CDR3 protein. The sample carries 470,000 or so distinct CDR3 sequences, roughly 23% recorded once. Study-wide results and limits: Shrinking CD4+ clones resided mostly in CM and EM, and CD8+ ones in EMRA.

The source material was PBMCs or a T cell subset sorted from them (not recorded which). The V gene is TRBV20-1, the J gene TRBJ2-7; tentatively, D is TRBD2 (6 bases). This receptor was obtained from an adult woman who had mild COVID-19 (a few samples of this study predate the infection). Cell type and time point are not known. CDR3 DNA: TGCAGTGCCCTAGGACGCGGGGACTCCTACGAGCAGTACTTC. The encoded protein is CSALGRGDSYEQYF.